This TCR beta chain comes out of a study of monozygotic twins with inflammatory bowel disease. Whole-study findings and limits: IBD patients share fewer clonotypes with other people than healthy twins do, especially with disease activity.

Per individual sample, eight separate reactions were used to make cDNA. UMIs that included a 6-nucleotide sample barcode were added by template switching, which took place during cDNA synthesis. Amplification used two nested PCRs: roughly 16 cycles, then approximately 10 cycles, on TCRalpha/TCRbeta cDNA. TCRdb reanalyzed the 5' RACE reads and collapses them to one entry per CDR3 protein, without DNA. Its table lists 200,000 to 250,000 distinct CDR3 sequences. The CDR3 is 16 residues long. In the case of this clonotype: What it recognizes is unknown.

Sequencing was performed on blood. This chain links TRBV12-3 or TRBV12-4 with TRBJ2-6; TCRdb outputs TRBD1, but without DNA this stays unchecked. The source is a human donor with ulcerative colitis or Crohn's disease, or a healthy co-twin of an affected twin (not recorded which). This CDR3 is CASSHPSGSGANVLTF.